This TCR beta chain was retrieved from a study of shared clonotypes between healthy human individuals (dated by TCRdb to 2020 to 2021). In terms of the full investigation: A couple of women and three men aged 18 to 49 years were included in the cohort. For each donor, CD4 naive and CD4 memory were each given three plates, CD8 naive was given two plates, and CD8 memory was given one plate. Blood TCR repertoires of five healthy adults were deeply sequenced to estimate repertoire size and the extent of clonotype sharing between individuals. To increase sequencing depth and limit assay-specific biases, different laboratories used diverse techniques to prepare libraries and sequence TCR repertoires. Leukapheresis yielded between about 0.8 and 8.9 billion PBMCs per donor. What the study reported, not specific to this receptor: Higher generation probabilities were observed for clonotypes shared by all four sorted-subset donors than for non-shared clonotypes. Pairwise subsampling indicated that sequencing depth was expected to affect the degree of clonotype sharing among donors. Incomplete sequencing was indicated by rarefaction of sorted-subset datasets, despite the large sequencing depth. Naive subsets generally had larger estimated clonotype richness than memory subsets did. The small number of donors limited the genetic and exposure-history diversity represented. When a handful of donors were compared, the shared fraction of clonotypes was about 5.2% for naive CD4, approximately 3.5% for naive CD8, 2% to 2.5% for memory CD4, and 0.4% for memory CD8. Only blood was sampled, and tissue TCR repertoires likely differ from those in blood.

As for this clone: It lacks a known antigen. Base qualities are missing; no much larger clone stands one base away.

TCR CDR3 regions were amplified from genomic DNA by multiplex PCR using the deep immunoSEQ assay. Genomic DNA extracted from each cell subset was distributed evenly over all wells of several immunoSEQ 96-well plates, and each plate served as one replicate. Each replicate PCR for sorted subsets received about 0.2 ug genomic DNA, equal to about 30,000 T cell genomes. Purified libraries were quantified with a Qubit 3.0 fluorometer, sized on a Bioanalyzer 2100, and re-quantified with the KAPA Library Quantification kit. Every immunoSEQ 96-well plate was sequenced on a dedicated single-read 150-cycle Illumina NextSeq 550 flow cell. The source study handled its data this way. Because only junctional sequences without quality scores were contained in the immunoSEQ output, filtering matching that applied to full-length reads could not be performed. To assign V/J genes and CDR3, sequences were annotated using PyIR, a Python wrapper for IgBLAST v1.9, with IMGT germline references. Reads were removed for weak V/J assignments (E-value above 1e-6), missing CDR3, stop codons, out-of-frame junctions, or ambiguous translated residues. V3J clonotypes were defined as sequences sharing an identical inferred V gene, J gene, and CDR3 amino acid sequence. Percentage overlap between repertoires was calculated by dividing the number of shared unique clonotypes by the size of the smaller repertoire. Repertoire richness was assessed with RTK rarefaction, the Chao1 estimator, and Recon v2.1 estimates of unobserved clonotypes. OLGA was used to compute generation probabilities for all TCRbeta clonotypes that the gDNA method yielded from four donors. TCRdb holds this immuneACCESS table with in-frame rearrangements only. Some clones are missing; in checked studies, unresolved V genes explain under half, and the rest has no known cause. V, J and clone size derive from that table, while D and trimming were established from the DNA sequence. In all, the sample holds 1 million to 1.3 million clones, and 75% to 85% of those were seen once. The top ten clones comprise roughly 0.57% of the sample.

Trimming takes 10 bases off V and 5 bases off J; junction bases not matched to a gene: 8. CDR1 and CDR2, per the germline V gene (reference sequence), are LNHDA and SQIVND. The CDR3 measures 14 amino acids from cysteine to phenylalanine. Only CDR3 DNA remains: 42 bases, in frame from the first base. The donors were healthy, HIV-negative adults with no recently reported acute infections or vaccinations. Every donor was a Caucasian adult residing in Nashville, Tennessee, USA. Magnetic negative selection was used to enrich CD4+ T cells, after which naive cells were positively selected on CD45RA and the negative fraction became the memory subset. Blood was obtained by leukapheresis, after which PBMCs were separated by Ficoll-Histopaque density gradient centrifugation and cryopreserved in liquid nitrogen vapor phase. Purity and quantity of every magnetically sorted T cell population were checked by analytical flow cytometry. From each sorted fraction, genomic DNA was isolated and quantified by UV absorbance on a Nanodrop 2000c.

This chain joins TRBV19 to TRBJ2-7, with 13 bases matching TRBD2. This sequence was found in a man aged 18 to 29 in good health. Some clones in this sample may be carry-over from other donors' samples. The sequenced material came from memory CD4+ T cells from PBMCs. The cell subset or site label for this specimen denotes: CD45RA-negative fraction. The sequenced DNA is TGTGCCATTCGGACTAGCGGGAGCCAAAACGAGCAGTACTTC. It codes for CAIRTSGSQNEQYF.